Here is one T cell receptor beta chain with its context. The sample originates from a study of cytomegalovirus exposure and HLA in healthy donors. Amplification used 60 Vbeta primers and 13 Jbeta primers. TCRdb's table, derived via immunoSEQ multiplex PCR, lists solely in-frame clones and lacks some. The data show tens of thousands of clones, 82% seen once. Between the trimmed V and J ends, which lost 4 bases and 4 bases, there was a span of 26 bases. The germline V gene has CDR1 GTSNPN and CDR2 SVGIG (reference sequence). The CDR3 length is 17 residues. What was sequenced was PBMCs. The origin of this receptor is a man aged 50 to 60 in good health and CMV-seronegative. The V and J genes are TRBV30 and TRBJ2-7; D is possibly TRBD1 (6 bases). The CDR3 region has the DNA TGTGCCTGGACTCCACATGAGATATACAGGGTACGTTACGAGCAGTACTTC. Encoded protein: CAWTPHEIYRVRYEQYF.